This T cell receptor (beta chain) originates from a study of blood T cell repertoires in COVID-19 (dated by TCRdb to 2020 to 2021). With regard to the full study: Collaborator samples came from the United States, Italy and Spain and covered acute and convalescent phases of COVID-19. The samples were drawn from two sources: the first 160 participants of the ongoing ImmuneRACE study, and 950 to 1,500 subjects contributed by 6 global collaborators. The material from the prospective study consisted of cDNA or gDNA derived from T cells, B-cell-depleted T cells, or PBMCs. Where HLA class I and class II types were available, the types were taken from metadata supplied by the sample provider, not from assay-based typing. A freely available public database, intended as a resource for researchers studying the immune response to SARS-CoV-2, is where the repertoires were released. Deeply sampled blood TCRbeta repertoires from subjects exposed to, actively infected with, or recovered from COVID-19 were included in the dataset. The sample metadata nearly always contained a de-identified subject ID, COVID-19 status, age in years and sex. The paper's findings and limits, for the study overall: Clinical and demographic metadata were provided uncurated, with the amount varying by source and participant.

Including the terminal cysteine and phenylalanine, the CDR3 comprises 13 residues. The sequence is cut down to CDR3 DNA, 39 bases in frame from base 1. Per the germline V gene (reference sequence), LGHDT is the CDR1 and YNNKEL is the CDR2. V is cut back by 4 bases and J by 10 bases, with 7 bases in the junction unmatched. Of note for this clone: It has no known antigen specificity. No clone much larger than this one lies a single base away; base qualities are absent.

TCRbeta CDR3 regions were amplified from genomic DNA using the immunoSEQ Assay, a bias-controlled multiplex PCR. Per the authors' processing: The number of nucleated cells in each sample was estimated from the amplification of reference gene primers within the assay. To quantify the absolute abundance of each unique TCRbeta CDR3 rearrangement, sequence reads were collapsed and filtered. For each sample, productive Simpson clonality was calculated as the square root of Simpson's diversity index across productive rearrangements. TCRdb's version of the immuneACCESS table is confined to in-frame rearrangements and falls short of the full clone set. An unresolved V gene accounts for under half of the shortfall where checked; the remainder is of unknown origin. D and trimming come from the DNA, and the V and J calls and clone size come from that table. The sample table contains roughly 70,000 clones; only one count was recorded for roughly four fifths of them. The ten largest account for approximately 15% of the sample.

In Seattle, one collaborating source enrolled patients while the infection was active and tracked those patients longitudinally over the course of disease. The collaborating institutions used their own protocols to collect whole blood in K2EDTA tubes. For TCRbeta analysis, collaborators shipped samples as frozen whole blood, isolated PBMCs, or DNA extracted from either of those sample types. The sequence derives from a man aged 55 to 70 with COVID-19, enrolled during active disease. This receptor chain uses TRBV3-1 (or the pseudogene TRBV3-2) and TRBJ1-2; TRBD1 matches 9 bases in the middle. Material: peripheral blood. The sequenced DNA is TGTGCCAGCAGCCTACAGGGGGCTAGAGACTACACCTTC. Protein translation: CASSLQGARDYTF.